The rows below give T cell receptor beta chains drawn from one sample of a study of tumor T cells in aggressive B-cell lymphoma. The protocol was immunoSEQ multiplex PCR, while the TCRdb copy is restricted to in-frame clones and leaves out a portion. The sample has over a thousand clones; around three quarters are singletons. Input material: tumor tissue. These receptors originate from an adult with diffuse large B cell lymphoma. Each CDR3 is given with its conserved first and last residue. Fields, in order: D gene, V gene, clone size, J gene, CDR3 DNA, CDR3 protein. A D gene is named only where the DNA matches it firmly. The size field is filled for only some rows; it gives once, few, many or a size class.

TRBD2	TRBV28	NA	TRBJ2-2	TGTGCCAGCAGTTTAAGGGGACTAGCGCCCGGGGAGCTGTTTTTT	CASSLRGLAPGELFF
NA	TRBV4-1	NA	TRBJ2-3	TGCGCCAGCAGCCAAGAAGTCCACCTAACGCAGTATTTT	CASSQEVHLTQYF
NA	TRBV6-6	once	TRBJ2-5	TGTGCCAGCAGTTACGAGAAGACCCAGTACTTC	CASSYEKTQYF
NA	TRBV5-5	few	TRBJ1-1	TGTGCCAGCAGCTTTATTTGGCCCCTTTCTAACACTGAAGCTTTCTTT	CASSFIWPLSNTEAFF
TRBD1	TRBV29-1	NA	TRBJ2-1	TGCAGCGTTGATCGGGACAGTGACAATGAGCAGTTCTTC	CSVDRDSDNEQFF
NA	TRBV1	NA	TRBJ2-6	TGCACCAGCAGTATGATGCGTTTGTGCAAAAGTCGGGCCAACGTCCTGACTTTC	CTSSMMRLCKSRANVLTF
NA	TRBV5-1	NA	TRBJ2-3	TGCGCCAGCAGCTTGGAAACCCGGGACAAGCACAGACCTACGCAGTATTTT	CASSLETRDKHRPTQYF
TRBD2	TRBV29-1	few	TRBJ2-7	TGCAGCGTTGCTGGGGGACTAGCGGGGGACAAGGCCTACGAGCAGTACTTC	CSVAGGLAGDKAYEQYF
NA	TRBV2	NA	TRBJ2-5	TGTGCCAGCAGTGCCGGTTCCCTGTACCAAGAGACCCAGTACTTC	CASSAGSLYQETQYF
NA	TRBV4-1	NA	TRBJ2-7	TGCGCCAGCAGCCCAAATACAGCAGTTTTATACGAGCAGTACTTC	CASSPNTAVLYEQYF
NA	TRBV2	NA	TRBJ2-5	TGTGCCAGCAGTGTCCAGGGGGAGACCCAGTACTTC	CASSVQGETQYF
NA	TRBV5-4	NA	TRBJ1-4	TGTGCCAGCAGCTTGGGCGGTGTAAATGAAAAACTGTTTTTT	CASSLGGVNEKLFF
NA	TRBV7-3	NA	TRBJ2-3	TGTGCCAGCAGCTTAAGCAGATTCTCGGGAAATACGCAGTATTTT	CASSLSRFSGNTQYF
NA	TRBV27	NA	TRBJ2-4	TGTGCCAGCAGTTCGGTAGGAATAGCGGCCAAAAACATTCAGTACTTC	CASSSVGIAAKNIQYF
TRBD1	TRBV15	NA	TRBJ2-7	TGTGCCACCAGCAGAGATTTGGGTTTGTACAGGGGCACCTACGAGCAGTACTTC	CATSRDLGLYRGTYEQYF
NA	TRBV7-8	NA	TRBJ2-1	TGTGCCAGCAGCTTAGATGGTAGCTTGGATGAGCAGTTCTTC	CASSLDGSLDEQFF
NA	TRBV30	NA	TRBJ1-2	TGTGCCTGGAGTGTTTACAGCTATGGCTACACCTTC	CAWSVYSYGYTF
TRBD1	TRBV7-3	NA	TRBJ1-2	TGTGCCAGCAGCAGGACAGGGGGCTCGGATGGCTACACCTTC	CASSRTGGSDGYTF
NA	TRBV18	once	TRBJ1-5	TGTGCCAGCTCACGTCAGGTTAGCAATCAGCCCCAGCATTTT	CASSRQVSNQPQHF
TRBD1	TRBV7-8	once	TRBJ2-7	TGTGCCAGCAGCCTAGACAGGGCCTTTTACTACGAGCAGTACTTC	CASSLDRAFYYEQYF
NA	TRBV9	NA	TRBJ1-1	TGTGCCAGCAGCGTAGCTTCAGGGGAAGCTTTCTTT	CASSVASGEAFF
NA	TRBV19	NA	TRBJ2-3	TGTGCCAGTAGCCCTTCGGGGACTCGGGGAGATACGCAGTATTTT	CASSPSGTRGDTQYF
TRBD2	TRBV5-1	NA	TRBJ2-7	TGCGCCAGCAGCTTGGGATTAGCGGGAGGATCCGAGCAGTACTTC	CASSLGLAGGSEQYF
NA	TRBV28	once	TRBJ1-1	TGTGCCAGCAACCCGGGCGGGGCGGAGGAAACTGAAGCTTTCTTT	CASNPGGAEETEAFF
NA	TRBV18	few	TRBJ1-5	TGTGCCAGCTCCCTAAATCCGACAGATCAGCCCCAGCATTTT	CASSLNPTDQPQHF
NA	TRBV4-1	NA	TRBJ1-2	TGCGCCAGCAGAGAACAGGGAAACTATGGCTACACCTTC	CASREQGNYGYTF
TRBD1	TRBV7-9	NA	TRBJ2-7	TGTGCCAGCAGCTTAGTGGACAGGAGCTCCTACGAGCAGTACTTC	CASSLVDRSSYEQYF
TRBD1	TRBV5-6	NA	TRBJ1-2	TGTGCCAGCAGCTTGAATTTGTTGACAGGGGATGGCTACACCTTC	CASSLNLLTGDGYTF